The 24 T cell receptor beta chains below were found in one sample sequenced in a study of T cell responses to AZD1222 COVID-19 vaccine. Some clones are missing from TCRdb's copy, which holds only in-frame ones; the method was immunoSEQ multiplex PCR. This repertoire shows about 150,000 clones, approximately 90% found once; its top ten account for 1.5% to 2%. Sequences were derived from peripheral blood, sampled on day 0 of AZD1222 vaccination. The receptor set was obtained from an adult in good health.

This clone was detected once. This rearrangement joins TRBV27 to TRBJ2-1, with TRBD2 matching 8 bases. The trim removed 3 bases at V and 2 bases at J, leaving 6 bases unmatched. CDR1 is MNHEY and CDR2 is SMNVEV in the germline V gene (reference sequence). This CDR3 spans 16 amino acids. CDR3: CASSFALSGAYNEQFF. The CDR3 DNA reads as TGTGCCAGCAGTTTTGCCCTTAGCGGGGCCTACAATGAGCAGTTCTTC.

The rearrangement links TRBV9 to TRBJ1-2; D is unresolved. Trimming removed 0 bases from V and 0 bases from J, with 3 bases in between. The germline CDR1 and CDR2 sequences are SGDLS and YYNGEE. The CDR3 loop spans 13 amino acids. CDR3 in DNA: TGTGCCAGCAGCGTAGAGGCTAACTATGGCTACACCTTC. Protein product: CASSVEANYGYTF.

This clone occurred once. This chain links TRBV28 with TRBJ2-7, with D possibly being TRBD1 (5 bases). CDR3 length: 14 residues. Between the trimmed V and J ends, which lost 6 bases and 2 bases, there was a span of 14 bases. Germline loops: CDR1 MDHEN, CDR2 SYDVKM. CDR3 sequence (DNA): TGTGCCAGCAGGGCCCTTGGACAAACCTACGAGCAGTACTTC. It yields the protein CASRALGQTYEQYF.

This chain connects TRBV24-1 to TRBJ1-4; 9 bases match TRBD1. Losses at the gene ends were 4 bases for V and 5 bases for J; bases not matched to a gene: 7. The CDR3 sequence is 16 residues long. Germline CDR1 and CDR2: KGHDR and SFDVKD. In nucleotides, the CDR3 is TGTGCCACCAGTGACTCCGGGACAGGGCGGAATGAAAAACTGTTTTTT. It specifies CATSDSGTGRNEKLFF.

The chain uses TRBV27 and TRBJ1-1; D possibly corresponds to TRBD1 (6 bases). The CDR3 has 16 amino acids. With 5 bases removed from V and 1 base from J, the gap between germline ends came to 17 bases. The V gene's germline CDR1 is MNHEY and CDR2 SMNVEV (reference sequence). CDR3 bases: TGTGCCAGCAGTCTCAGGGGTTCGTTTACGAACACTGAAGCTTTCTTT. Translated: CASSLRGSFTNTEAFF.

This clone is a singleton in its sample. This chain connects TRBV15 to TRBJ2-7; possibly TRBD1 for D (5 bases). The CDR3 covers 18 residues. Trimming pared 0 bases from V and 0 bases from J, leaving 18 bases between. CDR1 and CDR2 (germline): LNHNV, YYDKDF (reference sequence). The CDR3 region has the DNA TGTGCCACCAGCAGAGATCTCCCGGACACGAGGAACTCCTACGAGCAGTACTTC. This codes for CATSRDLPDTRNSYEQYF.

The chain links TRBV5-8 to TRBJ1-3, with TRBD1 matching 9 bases. This CDR3 has 15 amino acids. V was pared by 4 bases and J by 0 bases, with 2 bases of the junction left unmatched. Germline-derived CDR1 and CDR2 are SGHTS and YDEGEE. The CDR3 sequence: CASSRDRASGNTIYF. For the CDR3, the DNA is TGTGCCAGCAGCCGGGACAGGGCCTCTGGAAACACCATATATTTT. The full variable domain, in which reference TRBV5-8 and TRBJ1-3 provide the parts outside the CDR3, is EAGVTQSPTHLIKTRGQQATLRCSPISGHTSVYWYQQALGLGLQFLLWYDEGEERNRGNFPPRFSGRQFPNYSSELNVNALELEDSALYLCASSRDRASGNTIYFGEGSWLTVV.

This clone has just one count. This rearrangement joins TRBV2 to TRBJ1-2; D possibly corresponds to TRBD1 (5 bases). The ends were cut back, 3 bases at V and 5 bases at J, with 16 bases in the middle. The CDR3 has 15 amino acids. Germline-derived CDR1 and CDR2 are SNHLY and FYNNEI. CDR3 amino acids: CASSDRQHKLYGYTF. CDR3 bases: TGTGCCAGCAGTGACCGACAGCATAAACTTTATGGCTACACCTTC.

The V gene is TRBV9, the J gene TRBJ2-3; D is ambiguous. Per the germline V gene, CDR1 is SGDLS and CDR2 is YYNGEE. This CDR3 is built from 13 residues. The V gene lost 2 bases and the J gene lost 4 bases, with 8 bases spanning the gap. The CDR3 protein is CASSVPPSDTQYF. The CDR3 bases are TGTGCCAGCAGCGTCCCTCCCTCAGATACGCAGTATTTT.

The chain is built from TRBV5-4 and TRBJ2-3; 11 bases line up with TRBD1. After removal of 4 bases from V and 3 bases from J, the junction contained 10 bases not matched to a gene. CDR3 length: 17 amino acids. In germline, CDR1 is SGHNT, CDR2 YYREEE (reference sequence). For the CDR3, the DNA is TGTGCCAGCAGCCTCCCCGGACAGGGGGCGAAAACAGATACGCAGTATTTT. Amino acid sequence: CASSLPGQGAKTDTQYF.

This sequence joins TRBV10-3 and TRBJ1-5; the match to TRBD1 covers 7 bases. J gave up 3 bases and V 4 bases, and 9 bases lay outside the gene matches. The germline gives CDR1 ENHRY, CDR2 SYGVKD. The CDR3 covers 16 residues. Here the CDR3 DNA reads TGTGCCATCAGTGCGTCCGGGACAGAACCCAATCAGCCCCAGCATTTT. This translates into CAISASGTEPNQPQHF.

This clone was seen a few times. The chain has TRBV11-3 and TRBJ2-7; the D gene is possibly TRBD1 (6 bases). The CDR3 consists of 13 residues. V was trimmed by 3 bases and J by 3 bases, leaving 9 bases between them. In germline, CDR1 is SGHNT, CDR2 YENEEA. The CDR3 nucleotides read TGTGCCAGCAGCTTCCGAGGGGGCTACGAGCAGTACTTC. This codes for CASSFRGGYEQYF.

The chain combines TRBV13 with TRBJ2-2; 10 bases fit TRBD1. The germline gives CDR1 PRHDT, CDR2 FYEKMQ (reference sequence). The CDR3 extends over 15 amino acids. V lost 5 bases to trimming and J lost 5 bases; unmatched junction nucleotides: 5. CDR3 residues: CASSPRTGGTGELFF. As DNA, the CDR3 is TGTGCCAGCAGCCCTAGGACAGGGGGTACCGGGGAGCTGTTTTTT.

J is TRBJ2-7 and V is TRBV11-2; D is undetermined. In germline, CDR1 is SGHAT, CDR2 FQNNGV. V shed 0 bases and J shed 3 bases, with 9 bases lying between them. CDR3 length: 14 amino acids. The CDR3 DNA sequence: TGTGCCAGCAGCTTAGATCTCCAGGACTACGAGCAGTACTTC. This gives the protein CASSLDLQDYEQYF. The full variable domain, in which reference TRBV11-2 and TRBJ2-7 provide the parts outside the CDR3, is EAGVAQSPRYKIIEKRQSVAFWCNPISGHATLYWYQQILGQGPKLLIQFQNNGVVDDSQLPKDRFSAERLKGVDSTLKIQPAKLEDSAVYLCASSLDLQDYEQYFGPGTRLTVT.

The chain uses TRBV5-1 and TRBJ1-1; D perhaps matches TRBD1 (5 bases). V lost 0 bases and J lost 3, with 6 bases in between. This CDR3 has 13 amino acids. The germline gives CDR1 SGHRS, CDR2 YFSETQ. CDR3 nucleotide sequence: TGCGCCAGCAGCTTGGTCAGGGACACTGAAGCTTTCTTT. As protein: CASSLVRDTEAFF.

The rearrangement links TRBV18 to TRBJ2-2; 12 positions match TRBD1. This CDR3 is 16 amino acids long. Germline V gene lookup returns CDR1 KGHSH and CDR2 LQKENI. V dropped 3 bases and J dropped 3; count of bases not matched to a gene: 2. DNA for the CDR3: TGTGCCAGCTCACCGGGACAGGGGGCTGACACCGGGGAGCTGTTTTTT. This translates into CASSPGQGADTGELFF.

The chain joins TRBV29-1 to TRBJ1-1; D not certain. The CDR3 length is 15 residues. Trimming shortened V by 5 bases and J by 0 bases, and 16 bases separated the two germline ends. The germline gives CDR1 SQVTM, CDR2 ANQGSEA. The CDR3, as DNA: TGCAGCGTTTTGAGCCTCGACGGACTGAACACTGAAGCTTTCTTT. This sequence encodes CSVLSLDGLNTEAFF.

The gene calls are TRBV25-1 and TRBJ2-7; tentatively, D is TRBD1 (5 bases). Deletions cut 1 base from V and 6 bases from J, with 10 bases between. The CDR3 loop spans 13 amino acids. Germline V gene sequence: CDR1 MGHDK, CDR2 SYGVNS. DNA of the CDR3: TGTGCCAGCAGTGAATGGCAGGGATCCGAGCAGTACTTC. Encoded protein: CASSEWQGSEQYF.

The gene calls are TRBV7-2 and TRBJ2-1, with 11 bases aligning to TRBD2. This CDR3 has 15 residues. V was pared by 5 bases and J by 4 bases, with 4 bases of the junction left unmatched. Germline lookup yields CDR1 SGHTA and CDR2 FQGNSA. CDR3 DNA sequence: TGTGCCAGCAGCAAACTAGCGGGAGTATACAATGAGCAGTTCTTC. Translated: CASSKLAGVYNEQFF.

This chain connects TRBV29-1 to TRBJ2-1, with 8 bases lining up with TRBD1. Germline V lookup: CDR1 SQVTM, CDR2 ANQGSEA. The CDR3 contains 16 residues. Trimming took 5 bases from V and 4 from J; bases not matched to a gene: 13. The CDR3 sequence is CSVRRMRTGHYNEQFF. CDR3 sequence (DNA): TGCAGCGTTCGACGGATGAGGACAGGGCATTACAATGAGCAGTTCTTC.

The rearrangement uses TRBV5-1 and TRBJ2-5, with a tentative D call TRBD2 (5 bases). This CDR3 spans 15 amino acids. V lost 0 bases to trimming and J lost 2 bases, with 11 bases between them. Germline V gene data show CDR1 as SGHRS and CDR2 as YFSETQ. CDR3 DNA sequence: TGCGCCAGCAGCTTGGAGATATCGGGACAAGAGACCCAGTACTTC. Protein product: CASSLEISGQETQYF.

V and J are TRBV28 and TRBJ2-1; the match to TRBD2 covers 9 bases. This CDR3 is built from 17 residues. Trimming removed 4 bases from V and 4 bases from J; junction bases left unmatched: 11. CDR1 MDHEN and CDR2 SYDVKM come from the germline V gene. CDR3 DNA sequence: TGTGCCAGCAGTTCCCAGGGTGGTAGCGGGAGATACAATGAGCAGTTCTTC. This sequence encodes CASSSQGGSGRYNEQFF. Filled out from reference TRBV28 and TRBJ2-1, the complete variable domain reads DVKVTQSSRYLVKRTGEKVFLECVQDMDHENMFWYRQDPGLGLRLIYFSYDVKMKEKGDIPEGYSVSREKKERFSLILESASTNQTSMYLCASSSQGGSGRYNEQFFGPGTRLTVL.

Remarks on this clone: Other DNA sequences from this sample encode an identical CDR3 as well. The chain has TRBV27 and TRBJ2-7; 11 bases are a match to TRBD2. The J segment lost 4 bases and the V segment lost 6 bases, leaving 5 bases of the junction unmatched. The germline V gene has CDR1 MNHEY and CDR2 SMNVEV (reference sequence). The CDR3 loop spans 14 amino acids. CDR3 amino acids: CASSLGTSGYEQYF. CDR3 coding DNA: TGTGCCAGCAGCCTAGGGACTAGCGGATACGAGCAGTACTTC.

CDR3 protein: CASSFRGPTDTQYF. The CDR3 DNA reads TGTGCCAGCAGTTTCAGGGGCCCCACAGATACGCAGTATTTT. The gene calls are TRBV27 and TRBJ2-3, with D possibly being TRBD1 (6 bases). The germline gives CDR1 MNHEY, CDR2 SMNVEV (reference sequence). CDR3 size: 14 residues. V was clipped by 3 bases and J by 2 bases, with 9 bases between them.